Sequencing of this T cell receptor (beta chain) was carried out in a study of naive and memory T cell subsets (dated by TCRdb to the late 2010s). Regarding the study in general: According to the figure summarizing the samples, there were about 10 blood donors, 7 tuberculin skin test biopsies and 3 saline control biopsies. Usually PCR2 was run as a SYBR Green qPCR and stopped at a set threshold, although low-input samples could use end-point PCR (roughly 6 cycles) instead.

The study described a robust, sensitive protocol for amplifying, sequencing and analyzing TCRs, using 3' ligation of a UMI-containing oligonucleotide to TCR cDNA. For whole blood analysis, more than 2 ml of peripheral blood was drawn from adult healthy volunteers into Tempus tubes, and RNA was extracted according to the manufacturer's instructions. Total RNA, without cell sorting, was DNase treated with RQ1 DNase before reverse transcription, targeting about 1 to 1000 ng input. Skin biopsy and whole blood libraries were made to test pipeline robustness in samples where T cells form a minority population. The library relied on 5' RACE. The ligated cDNA was amplified in four rounds of PCR with nested alpha and beta constant region primers together with the SP2 primer. TCR RNA was reverse transcribed with SuperScript IV using alpha and beta constant region primers for the blood and skin samples. An oligonucleotide carrying the Illumina SP2 primer and a UMI was ligated to the cDNA 3' end using T4 RNA ligase 1. To prevent hairpin formation, the 12-nucleotide UMI was made up of two random hexamers with an eight-base spacer between them. TCR alpha and beta chain libraries were processed separately from the second PCR onward, with dual indexing for multiplexing. After pooling, the indexed libraries were analyzed by capillary electrophoresis and sequenced on either an Illumina MiSeq or NextSeq. To boost base diversity and improve cluster recognition, PhiX DNA at about 4.5-8% was spiked into the libraries. The paper's processing steps were these. Demultiplexor pulled UMIs out of read 2, joined the UMIs with the TCR sequence from read 1, and separated reads according to sample indices. Decombinator identified V and J genes and V-J junctions and gave each TCR a five-part identifier that included V and J deletions. Collapsinator used UMIs to correct sequencing errors and PCR amplification heterogeneity, producing a UMI-based abundance for each TCR. CDR3Translator converted identifiers to nucleotide sequence, translated to amino acids, and extracted CDR3 regions using terminal motifs. Error-corrected alpha and beta TCR counts from blood and skin were compared after normalization to input RNA amount. TCRdb reworked the public reads: Q25 trimming with fastp, MiXCR clone assembly, productive beta chains retained. Rows are unified per CDR3 protein, each entry keeping the most common DNA and genes. TCRdb's processing, not the authors', yielded these V and J calls. The sample profile shows tens of thousands of distinct CDR3 sequences; approximately 8% of them were found once. About 19% of the sample goes to the ten largest clones.

This clonotype was observed a few times. The target of this receptor is not known. No base-level quality is on record; no much larger clone is a single base apart. Study-wide conclusions, independent of this receptor: The RNA-based method was acknowledged as potentially sensitive to TCR transcript changes with T cell activation and differentiation.

Per the germline V gene (reference sequence), MNHNY is the CDR1 and SVGAGI is the CDR2. From its cysteine to its phenylalanine, the CDR3 spans 11 amino acids. CDR3 DNA is the only sequence kept; it has 33 bases, read in frame from the first base. Trimming takes 0 bases from V and 5 bases from J, and the germline ends sit 2 bases apart. The clonotype originates from a female donor in good health. Rearrangement joined TRBV6-6 to TRBJ2-7; no D gene call is confident. The nucleotides are TGTGCCAGCAGTTACTCGGACGAGCAGTACTTC. It translates to CASSYSDEQYF.